This T cell receptor (beta chain) was retrieved from a study of cytomegalovirus exposure and HLA in healthy donors (dated by TCRdb to about 2017). Regarding the complete study: According to an earlier analysis of 450 to 650 of the donors, about 170 million T cells yielded 90 million to 130 million unique TCR beta sequences and around 280 Gb of sequence data. Rather than using new phenotypic data, the later analysis identified candidate immune exposures from TCR beta sequences and from how often those sequences occurred across donors. The number of donors typed differed by locus, with about 629-640 for A, B, C, DRB1 and DQB1, around 500 for DQA1, over 600 for DPA1, and approximately 470 for DPB1. A separate validation cohort of roughly 120 different subjects was used in addition to the approximately 700-subject first cohort. To study patterns of TCR occurrence, a later analysis re-analyzed previously published TCR beta repertoires from under 750 donors and added high-resolution HLA genotyping. The aim of the study was to test whether cataloging public T cell receptors could identify signatures of past pathogen exposure. All discovery cohort repertoires had been generated using a single sequencing platform. The T cell repertoires of about 700 subjects were profiled by immunosequencing and related to cytomegalovirus serostatus. The genetic ancestry cluster associated with self-reported Caucasian donors included around 76% of the roughly 400 genotyped donors. Across approximately 400 genotyped donors of the cohort, an average of approximately 200,000 unique TCR beta nucleotide sequences per donor were sequenced, and 15% to 20% of those sequences were non-productive. In a later genetic analysis, genome-wide SNP genotypes for about three fifths of the roughly 670 donors were used, and that subset was treated as a discovery cohort. Around 320 gigabases of sequencing data and 80 million or so unique TCR sequences were included in an early release covering about 700 HLA-typed donors. An earlier analysis of nearly 600 of the donors applied high-throughput TCR beta sequencing to assess whether each TCR beta V gene segment acted as functional or pseudogenic. Both class I and class II loci were covered by HLA typing, at four-digit resolution. Roughly 5 DR-DQ haplotypes were handled as single units for association and clustering, since linkage in the cohort was strong. To predict cytomegalovirus infection status, the study brought together high-throughput TCR immunosequencing, statistical association of individual TCRs with disease status, and machine learning. Donor age, sex, ethnicity and CMV serostatus were compiled alongside the repertoire data. Beyond this particular receptor, the publication reports: Because counts were too low, about 15 rarely observed V segments, including chromosome 9 orphons, were left out of the earlier analysis of roughly 600 of the donors. An association between a missense DCLRE1C variant and V-gene and J-gene trimming of TCR beta chains was found in a later genetic analysis and replicated in an independent cohort. Only TCR beta chains were sequenced in this cohort, and the absence of alpha or paired-chain data limited detectable features. While some public TCRs were present in many individuals, most TCR sequences turned up only very rarely across donors. According to a later analysis, parvovirus B19, influenza, CMV and Epstein-Barr virus appeared linked to several top co-occurrence clusters. A few of the identified cytomegalovirus-associated TCR beta chains were confirmed in vitro to be specific for cytomegalovirus antigens. In an earlier analysis of more than 500 of the donors, most TCR beta V segments appeared in productive rearrangements about 87% or about 30% of the time, broadly matching IMGT annotations. Because the 87-base-pair reads could not distinguish some IMGT-functional V segments, including TRBV6-2 and TRBV6-3, those segments were excluded. Linkage disequilibrium might explain the correlated functional status among segregating V segments, but an unknown experimental factor could not be excluded. According to a later genetic analysis, donors in an Asian-associated ancestry cluster had fewer N-insertions in productive TCRs than the approximately 670-donor mean. A further reported finding was that TCR beta sequences accurately predicted the HLA-A and HLA-B alleles for most subjects in the first cohort. The study listed 150 to 200 TCR beta chains as associated with cytomegalovirus. It was suggested by the authors that the approach could potentially be generalized to other disease states and immunological phenotypes. A later analysis associated 15,000 to 20,000 TCR beta sequences with specific HLA alleles at a false discovery rate of 0.05. Assigning TCR associations to individual alleles was difficult when HLA alleles, especially DR and DQ, strongly co-occurred. The classifier was reported to diagnose cytomegalovirus status with high specificity and sensitivity in both the original cohort and the validation cohort. The presence/absence analyses assumed that sequencing depth was roughly uniform across donors, and that assumption may not be true. According to a later analysis, most CMV-associated TCR beta chains appeared to be HLA-restricted, and the HLA associations seemed to be driven largely by CMV exposure. In a later analysis, TCR association rates were found to vary across HLA loci, with the most associated TCRs seen for DRB1 alleles and the fewest for HLA-C alleles. Compared with equally common non-associated chains, HLA-associated TCR beta chains in a later analysis were more clonally expanded and had lower generation probabilities. The only immune exposure information available for the cohort was CMV serostatus. Because some donors lacked HLA typing at each locus, the association tests relied only on the typed subset. A cluster of highly shared sequence variants was judged likely to represent a technical artifact of the sequencing pipeline.

This clone was counted only a few times. Its antigen has not been determined. It has no much larger one-base neighbor in the sample; base qualities were not kept. Libraries came from the immunoSEQ multiplex PCR assay. For the multiplex PCR, a mixture combining 60 forward primers for TCR Vbeta segments and 13 reverse primers for TCR Jbeta segments was used. The CDR3 region of rearranged TCR beta genes was amplified from genomic DNA by a multiplex PCR assay. The Illumina HiSeq System was used to sequence the amplified TCR beta libraries as 87-base-pair reads. Concerning the study's data processing: A later analysis tallied tens of millions of unique TCR beta chains across the 610 or so repertoires, and about 12 million of those chains were shared by two or more donors. To remove PCR and sequencing errors, raw reads were error-corrected and collapsed into unique sequences using a nearest-neighbor algorithm that merged closely related sequences. CDR3 sequences were aligned to IMGT reference sequences to assign V, D and J gene segments. For a sequence to be retained, a match of at least six nucleotides to both a V gene segment and a J gene segment was required. Rearrangements were called productive when the CDR3 lacked stop codons and stayed in frame with V and J; all others were non-productive. Following IMGT convention, CDR3 was defined as the stretch from the second conserved V-encoded cysteine up to the conserved J-encoded phenylalanine. In an earlier analysis of around 600 of the donors, sequences lacking an unambiguous match to a single V gene segment were excluded. In an earlier analysis of several hundred of the donors, V segments were called functional above 56.7% productive rearrangements and were called segregating when the between-donor standard deviation exceeded 5%. A statistical classification framework was built for diagnosing cytomegalovirus status from the catalog of TCR beta chain sequences. In a later analysis, TCR nucleotide sequences were compared against IMGT/GENE-DB human TR gene sequences so that V and J genes could be assigned. The TCRdist pipeline was used in a later analysis to assign CDR3 sequences and most-parsimonious VDJ recombination scenarios. In a later analysis, each TCR beta chain was defined by its CDR3 amino acid sequence together with its V-gene family, and reads without a unique V-gene family were excluded. A later analysis removed 592 highly shared, low-generation-probability nucleotide sequences to deal with suspected cross-contamination and a sequencing artifact. A later analysis calculated a clonal expansion index for each public chain from normalized within-repertoire ranks of inferred template counts. Generation probabilities in a later analysis came from a VDJ recombination model fitted to out-of-frame rearrangements, and those results were checked against IGoR. Hypergeometric tests were used in a later analysis to score TCR-TCR, TCR-HLA and TCR-CMV co-occurrence, with a repertoire-size bias correction applied to the TCR pairs. To estimate false discovery rates, a later analysis permuted the HLA or CMV assignments 20 times. In a later analysis, co-occurring TCRs were grouped using DBSCAN, with TCRdist sequence similarity added in when clustering inside HLA-allele-positive subsets. Repertoires with fewer than 30,000 or more than 120,000 public chains were left out of co-occurrence clustering, as were about 5 repertoires with anomalous nucleotide sharing. TCRdb took over this immuneACCESS table, retaining in-frame rearrangements with V and J assigned. Such tables are incomplete; in checked studies, under half of the missing clones stem from an unresolved V gene, and the remainder is unexplained. The V and J calls and the clone size are those of that table, but D and trimming were determined from the DNA. The sample table contains under 200,000 clones; only one count was recorded for around 68% of them. The top ten clones comprise around 1.5% of the sample.

In total, around 600 healthy bone marrow donors made up the cohort. All cohort members were sampled while nominally healthy, although unrecorded immune exposures were likely present. The donor tested CMV seronegative and was one of the 352 seronegative cohort members. Every donor gave a peripheral blood sample, and the peripheral blood mononuclear cells from that sample were used for TCR beta sequencing. Genomic DNA was extracted from the blood cell samples with the Qiagen DNeasy Blood Extraction Kit. The germline ends are 12 bases apart after V is trimmed by 0 bases and J by 9 bases. The germline V gene provides CDR1 MNHEY and CDR2 SVGAGI. There are 15 amino acids in the CDR3, from cysteine to phenylalanine inclusive. Kept here is only the CDR3 DNA, which spans 45 bases and is read in frame from base 1.

The chain is assembled from TRBV6-5 and TRBJ1-6; tentative D gene TRBD1, with 5 bases matching. The sequenced sample was PBMCs. This clonotype originated in a girl under 18 in good health and CMV-seronegative. The CDR3: CASSYSMGGASPLHF. The DNA is TGTGCCAGCAGTTACTCGATGGGGGGAGCTTCACCCCTCCACTTT.